The TCR beta chain described here comes from a study of identical twins. Study-wide results and limits: With monozygotic twins, out-of-frame TCR alpha sharing exceeded what models estimated.

A universal primer site arose from template switching, and cDNA bore unique molecular identifiers. TCRdb reprocessed the 5' RACE reads via MiXCR and lists one record per CDR3 protein. The table includes roughly 230,000 distinct CDR3 sequences, about 8.9% detected once. The donor group consisted entirely of healthy Caucasians. This clonotype was seen at least ten times. Its antigen remains unidentified. This CDR3 comprises 15 residues. The ends were cut back, 0 bases at V and 0 bases at J, with 9 bases in the middle. CDR1 and CDR2 (germline): LGHNA, YSLEER. These data were also reused for a study on yellow fever vaccine responses in identical twins.

The clonotype originates from a woman in her late teens or twenties in good health. The sample taken for sequencing was CD8+ T cells sorted from blood. The rearrangement links TRBV4-3 to TRBJ2-7; a weak D match, TRBD1 (5 bases). The CDR3 coding sequence is TGCGCCAGCAGCCAAGATTTCGACAGCTCCTACGAGCAGTACTTC. Residues: CASSQDFDSSYEQYF.